These 7 T cell receptor beta chains came from one sample sequenced in a study of CD8+ T cells in alopecia areata. Reverse transcribed after extraction, RNA yielded cDNA as the sequencing template. Only in-frame clones appear in the TCRdb table, and some are missing; sequencing was by immunoSEQ multiplex PCR. The table records about 98,000 clones, under 45% of them present only once. Sequenced sample: CD4+ T cells sorted from blood. These TCRs come from a human donor with alopecia areata.

This clone was seen a few times. The chain is built from TRBV29-1 and TRBJ1-5, with TRBD1 as a possible D gene (5 bases). CDR1 and CDR2 (germline): SQVTM, ANQGSEA. V lost 6 bases and J 2 bases, leaving 11 bases between the germline ends. The CDR3 consists of 13 residues. CDR3 sequence (DNA): TGCAGCGTACAGGAGCGGGGCAATCAGCCCCAGCATTTT. This encodes CSVQERGNQPQHF.

This clone was found a few times. The chain joins TRBV29-1 to TRBJ2-5; D remains unclear. Per germline, CDR1 SQVTM and CDR2 ANQGSEA. Between the trimmed V and J ends, which lost 4 bases and 2 bases, there was a span of 20 bases. This CDR3 has 16 residues. CDR3 in DNA: TGCAGCGTTGGAAAATTGGCAGTGACTTTACAAGAGACCCAGTACTTC. It encodes CSVGKLAVTLQETQYF.

The V gene is TRBV29-1, the J gene TRBJ2-5, with D uncertain. The end of the DNA is better explained by TRBJ2-7, so the J call may be wrong. CDR3 size: 12 residues. Germline lookup yields CDR1 SQVTM and CDR2 ANQGSEA. DNA of the CDR3: TGCAGCGTTGGAAGGGCGGCCTACGAGCAGTACTTC. Protein sequence: CSVGRAAYEQYF.

This chain joins TRBV9 and TRBJ2-7, with D possibly being TRBD1 (6 bases). The V end lost 2 bases, the J end lost 6 bases, and 12 bases lay between the germline ends. Germline lookup yields CDR1 SGDLS and CDR2 YYNGEE. The CDR3 runs 13 residues. CDR3 nucleotide sequence: TGTGCCAGCAGCGTCGAGGCAGGGGTCGAGCAGTACTTC. Its protein is CASSVEAGVEQYF.

Regarding this clone: The sample contains more than one DNA sequence encoding this CDR3. The chain is built from TRBV29-1 and TRBJ1-4; 8 bases match TRBD1. V trimming: 6 bases; J trimming: 5 bases; junction bases outside the gene matches: 5. The length of the CDR3 is 13 residues. CDR1 is SQVTM and CDR2 is ANQGSEA in the germline V gene. CDR3 nucleotide sequence: TGCAGCGTGGGGGGACAGGCGAATGAAAAACTGTTTTTT. This codes for CSVGGQANEKLFF.

This clone was recorded once. This chain joins TRBV29-1 and TRBJ2-6; D perhaps matches TRBD1 (5 bases). This CDR3 comprises 16 residues. Trimming left V 5 bases short and J 0 bases short, with 14 bases between. Germline-derived CDR1 and CDR2 are SQVTM and ANQGSEA. The CDR3 DNA is TGCAGCGTTCAACCGGTAAGGGGCTCTGGGGCCAACGTCCTGACTTTC. It yields the protein CSVQPVRGSGANVLTF. The complete variable domain, with remaining parts taken from reference TRBV29-1 and TRBJ2-6, reads SAVISQKPSRDICQRGTSLTIQCQVDSQVTMMFWYRQQPGQSLTLIATANQGSEATYESGFVIDKFPISRPNLTFSTLTVSNMSPEDSSIYLCSVQPVRGSGANVLTFGAGSRLTVL.

V and J are TRBV18 and TRBJ2-7; TRBD1 matches 8 bases. The J segment lost 5 bases and the V segment lost 0 bases, leaving 6 bases of the junction unmatched. Germline V CDR1 and CDR2: KGHSH, LQKENI. The CDR3 consists of 15 residues. CDR3 sequence (DNA): TGTGCCAGCTCACCACCGACAGGGGTGAGCCACGAGCAGTACTTC. This codes for CASSPPTGVSHEQYF.